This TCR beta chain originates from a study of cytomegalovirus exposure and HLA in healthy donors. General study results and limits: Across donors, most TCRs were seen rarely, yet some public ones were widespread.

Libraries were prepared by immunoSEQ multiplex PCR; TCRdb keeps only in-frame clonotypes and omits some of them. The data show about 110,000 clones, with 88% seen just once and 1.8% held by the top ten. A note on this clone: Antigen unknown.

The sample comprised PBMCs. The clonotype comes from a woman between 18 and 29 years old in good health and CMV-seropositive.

CDR3 loop: CAISGVHSGTGIRGYTF. CDR3 coding DNA: TGTGCCATCAGCGGGGTGCATTCCGGGACAGGGATAAGAGGCTACACCTTC. The chain couples TRBV10-3 to TRBJ1-2; TRBD1 agrees at 9 bases. The CDR3 is made up of 17 amino acids. Trimming took 6 bases from V and 8 from J; bases not matched to a gene: 19. The germline CDR1 and CDR2 sequences are ENHRY and SYGVKD.